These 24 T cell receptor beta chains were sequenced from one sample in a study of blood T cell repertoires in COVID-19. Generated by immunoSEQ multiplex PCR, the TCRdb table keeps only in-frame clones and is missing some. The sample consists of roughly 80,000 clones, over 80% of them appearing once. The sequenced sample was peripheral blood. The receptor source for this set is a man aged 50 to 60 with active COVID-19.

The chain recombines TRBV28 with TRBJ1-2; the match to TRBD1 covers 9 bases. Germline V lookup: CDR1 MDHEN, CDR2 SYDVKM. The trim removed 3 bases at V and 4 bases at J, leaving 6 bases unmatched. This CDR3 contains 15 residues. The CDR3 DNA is TGTGCCAGCAGTTTTCGGGACAGGGCCTCCTATGGCTACACCTTC. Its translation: CASSFRDRASYGYTF.

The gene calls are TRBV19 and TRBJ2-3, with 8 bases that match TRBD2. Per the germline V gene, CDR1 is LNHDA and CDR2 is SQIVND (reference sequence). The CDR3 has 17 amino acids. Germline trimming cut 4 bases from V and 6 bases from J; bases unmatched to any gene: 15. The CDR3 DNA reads TGTGCCAGTAGTAGGGAGTTAGCGGGGACCATAGGGGATACGCAGTATTTT. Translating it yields CASSRELAGTIGDTQYF.

The DNA for the CDR3 is TGTGCCAGCAGTGTGGATCCGGGAAATCAGCCCCAGCATTTT. Its translation: CASSVDPGNQPQHF. This chain connects TRBV6-4 to TRBJ1-5; D is undetermined. This CDR3 contains 14 residues. Germline V lookup: CDR1 MRHNA, CDR2 SNTAGT. The ends were cut back, 4 bases at V and 4 bases at J, with 11 bases in the middle.

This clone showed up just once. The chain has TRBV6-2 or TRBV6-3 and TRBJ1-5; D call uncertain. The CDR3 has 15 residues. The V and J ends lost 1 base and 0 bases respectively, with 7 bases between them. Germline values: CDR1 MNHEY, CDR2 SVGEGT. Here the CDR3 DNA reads TGTGCCAGCAGTTACTACCCCTATAGCAATCAGCCCCAGCATTTT. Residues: CASSYYPYSNQPQHF.

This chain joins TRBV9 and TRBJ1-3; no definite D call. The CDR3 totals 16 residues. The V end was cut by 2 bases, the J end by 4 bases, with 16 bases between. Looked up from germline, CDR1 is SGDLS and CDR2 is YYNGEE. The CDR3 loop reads CASSVEGIRVGNTIYF. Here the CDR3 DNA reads TGTGCCAGCAGCGTTGAGGGAATAAGAGTCGGAAACACCATATATTTT. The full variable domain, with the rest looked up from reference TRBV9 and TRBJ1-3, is DSGVTQTPKHLITATGQRVTLRCSPRSGDLSVYWYQQSLDQGLQFLIQYYNGEERAKGNILERFSAQQFPDLHSELNLSSLELGDSALYFCASSVEGIRVGNTIYFGEGSWLTVV.

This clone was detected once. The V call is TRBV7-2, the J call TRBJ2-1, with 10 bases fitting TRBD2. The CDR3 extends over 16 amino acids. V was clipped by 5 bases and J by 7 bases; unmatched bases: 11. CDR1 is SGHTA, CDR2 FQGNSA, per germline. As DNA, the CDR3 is TGTGCCAGCAGCCTCGCCCTAGCGGGAGTAGGTAATGAGCAGTTCTTC. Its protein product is CASSLALAGVGNEQFF.

CDR3 residues: CATLGQGGNEQFF. The CDR3 DNA reads as TGTGCCACCTTAGGACAGGGGGGCAATGAGCAGTTCTTC. The chain joins TRBV6-5 to TRBJ2-1; 10 bases are shared with TRBD1. Germline V gene data show CDR1 as MNHEY and CDR2 as SVGAGI. With V trimmed by 10 bases and J by 6 bases, 6 bases remained unmatched. The CDR3 loop spans 13 amino acids.

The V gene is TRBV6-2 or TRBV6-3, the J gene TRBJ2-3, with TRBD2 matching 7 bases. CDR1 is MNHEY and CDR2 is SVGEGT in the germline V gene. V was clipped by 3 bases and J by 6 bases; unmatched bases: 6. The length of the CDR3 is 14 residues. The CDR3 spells CASSYAGEGDTQYF. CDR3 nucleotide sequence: TGTGCCAGCAGTTATGCGGGAGAAGGGGATACGCAGTATTTT.

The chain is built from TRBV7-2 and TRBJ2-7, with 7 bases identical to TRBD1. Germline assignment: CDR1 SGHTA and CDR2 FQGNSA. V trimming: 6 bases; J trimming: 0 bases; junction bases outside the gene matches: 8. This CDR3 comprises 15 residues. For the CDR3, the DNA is TGTGCCAGCAGGCTCACAGGGGACAGCTCCTACGAGCAGTACTTC. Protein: CASRLTGDSSYEQYF.

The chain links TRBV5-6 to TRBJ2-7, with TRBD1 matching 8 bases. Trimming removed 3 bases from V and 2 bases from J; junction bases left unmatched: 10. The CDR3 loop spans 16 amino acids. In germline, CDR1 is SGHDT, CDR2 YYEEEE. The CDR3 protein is CASSSHSGGWTYEQYF. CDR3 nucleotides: TGTGCCAGCAGCTCTCACTCAGGGGGCTGGACCTACGAGCAGTACTTC.

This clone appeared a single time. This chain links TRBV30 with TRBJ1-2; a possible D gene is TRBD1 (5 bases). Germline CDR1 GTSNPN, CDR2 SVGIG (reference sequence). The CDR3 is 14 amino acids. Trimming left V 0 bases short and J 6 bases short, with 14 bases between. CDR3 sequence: CAWSVLGGADGYTF. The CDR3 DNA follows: TGTGCCTGGAGTGTACTCGGAGGGGCTGATGGCTACACCTTC.

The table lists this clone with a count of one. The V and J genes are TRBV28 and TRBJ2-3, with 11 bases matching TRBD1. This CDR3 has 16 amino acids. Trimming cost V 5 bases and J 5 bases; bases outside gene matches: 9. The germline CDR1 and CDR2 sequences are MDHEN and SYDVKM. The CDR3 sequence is CASSAPGTGGGDTQYF. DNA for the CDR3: TGTGCCAGCAGTGCCCCCGGGACAGGGGGGGGAGATACGCAGTATTTT.

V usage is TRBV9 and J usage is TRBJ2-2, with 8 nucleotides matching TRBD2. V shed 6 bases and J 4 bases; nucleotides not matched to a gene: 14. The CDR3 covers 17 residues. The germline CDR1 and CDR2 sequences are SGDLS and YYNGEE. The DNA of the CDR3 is TGTGCCAGCAACCCATCCGGGGGGGGAGCGGCCACCGGGGAGCTGTTTTTT. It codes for CASNPSGGGAATGELFF. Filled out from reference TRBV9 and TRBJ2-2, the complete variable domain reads DSGVTQTPKHLITATGQRVTLRCSPRSGDLSVYWYQQSLDQGLQFLIQYYNGEERAKGNILERFSAQQFPDLHSELNLSSLELGDSALYFCASNPSGGGAATGELFFGEGSRLTVL.

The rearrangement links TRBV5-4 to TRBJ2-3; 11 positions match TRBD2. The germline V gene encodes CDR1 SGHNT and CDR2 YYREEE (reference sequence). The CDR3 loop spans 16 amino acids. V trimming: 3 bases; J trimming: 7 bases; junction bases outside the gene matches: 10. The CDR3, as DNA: TGTGCCAGCAGCTCCAGGACTAGCGGGTATGGGAATACGCAGTATTTT. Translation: CASSSRTSGYGNTQYF.

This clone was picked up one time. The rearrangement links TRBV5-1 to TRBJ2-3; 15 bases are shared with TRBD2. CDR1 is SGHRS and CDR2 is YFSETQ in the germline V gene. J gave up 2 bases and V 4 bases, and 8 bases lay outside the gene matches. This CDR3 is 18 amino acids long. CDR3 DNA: TGCGCCAGCAGCCAGGGACTAGCGGGGGGCTTAGTCACAGATACGCAGTATTTT. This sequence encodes CASSQGLAGGLVTDTQYF. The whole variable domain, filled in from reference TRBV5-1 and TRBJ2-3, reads KAGVTQTPRYLIKTRGQQVTLSCSPISGHRSVSWYQQTPGQGLQFLFEYFSETQRNKGNFPGRFSGRQFSNSRSEMNVSTLELGDSALYLCASSQGLAGGLVTDTQYFGPGTRLTVL.

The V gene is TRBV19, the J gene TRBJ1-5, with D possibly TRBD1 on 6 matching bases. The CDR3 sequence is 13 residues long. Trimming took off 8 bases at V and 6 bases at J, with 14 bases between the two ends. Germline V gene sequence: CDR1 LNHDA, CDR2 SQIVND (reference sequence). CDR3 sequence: CASANLGGQPQHF. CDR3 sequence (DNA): TGTGCCAGTGCCAATCTAGGGGGTCAGCCCCAGCATTTT.

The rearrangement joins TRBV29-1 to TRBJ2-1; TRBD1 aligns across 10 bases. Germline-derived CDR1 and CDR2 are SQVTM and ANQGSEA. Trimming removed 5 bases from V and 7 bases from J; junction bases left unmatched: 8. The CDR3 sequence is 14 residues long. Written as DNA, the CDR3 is TGCAGCGTTACCCGGGACAGGGGATTGAATGAGCAGTTCTTC. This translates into CSVTRDRGLNEQFF.

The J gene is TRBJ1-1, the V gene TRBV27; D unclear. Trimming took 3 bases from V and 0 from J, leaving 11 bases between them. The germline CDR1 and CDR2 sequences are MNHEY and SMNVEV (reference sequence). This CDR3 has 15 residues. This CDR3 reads CASSLSPGVNTEAFF. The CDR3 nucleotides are TGTGCCAGCAGTTTGAGTCCCGGGGTGAACACTGAAGCTTTCTTT.

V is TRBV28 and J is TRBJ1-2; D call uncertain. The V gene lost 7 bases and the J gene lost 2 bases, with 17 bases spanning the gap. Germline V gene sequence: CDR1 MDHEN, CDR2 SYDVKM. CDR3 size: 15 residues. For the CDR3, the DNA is TGTGCCAGCACCCCTTTAATCGGACTAAACTATGGCTACACCTTC. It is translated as CASTPLIGLNYGYTF.

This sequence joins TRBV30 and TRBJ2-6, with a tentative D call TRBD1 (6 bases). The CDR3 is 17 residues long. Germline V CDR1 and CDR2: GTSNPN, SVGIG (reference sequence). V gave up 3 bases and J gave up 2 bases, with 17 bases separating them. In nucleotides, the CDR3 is TGTGCCTGGAGCCGTCCAGTGGGGGCGACTGGGGCCAACGTCCTGACTTTC. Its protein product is CAWSRPVGATGANVLTF.

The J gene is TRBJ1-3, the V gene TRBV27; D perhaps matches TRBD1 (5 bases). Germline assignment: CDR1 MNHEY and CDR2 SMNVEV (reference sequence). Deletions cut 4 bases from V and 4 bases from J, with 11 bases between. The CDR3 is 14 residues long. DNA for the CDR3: TGTGCCAGCAGTTCGGGACTGCTCGGAAACACCATATATTTT. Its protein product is CASSSGLLGNTIYF.

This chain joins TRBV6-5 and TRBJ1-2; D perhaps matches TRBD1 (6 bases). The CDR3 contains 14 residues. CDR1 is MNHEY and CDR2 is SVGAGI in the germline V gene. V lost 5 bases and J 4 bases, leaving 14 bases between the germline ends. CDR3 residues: CASSNLMDSYGYTF. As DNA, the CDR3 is TGTGCCAGCAGTAACCTCATGGACAGCTATGGCTACACCTTC.

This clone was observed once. CDR3 loop: CASSSPSTGVYEKLFF. The CDR3 DNA sequence: TGTGCCAGCAGTTCTCCCAGTACGGGGGTGTATGAAAAACTGTTTTTT. The V gene is TRBV28, the J gene TRBJ1-4; D is perhaps TRBD1 (5 bases). V lost 4 bases, J lost 6 bases, and 18 bases lay in between. CDR1 is MDHEN and CDR2 is SYDVKM in the germline V gene. CDR3 size: 16 residues.

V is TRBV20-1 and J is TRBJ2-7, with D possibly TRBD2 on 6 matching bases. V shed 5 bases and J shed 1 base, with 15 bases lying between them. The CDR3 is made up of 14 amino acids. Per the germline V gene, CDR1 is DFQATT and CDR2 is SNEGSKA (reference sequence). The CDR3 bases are TGCAGTGCTGGTGATGGTGGGAGGTCCTACGAGCAGTACTTC. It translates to CSAGDGGRSYEQYF.